Below, 16 T cell receptor beta chains from the same sample are listed, as sequenced in a study of T cells after somatic rescue of genetic block. This table comes from immunoSEQ multiplex PCR, and its TCRdb copy is limited to in-frame clones, with some not included. The top ten clones hold roughly 1.7% of a sample with about 88,000 clones, more than 80% of them seen once. The sample consisted of peripheral blood mononuclear cells (PBMCs). The receptors come from a woman aged 18-30 years.

The chain links TRBV27 to TRBJ2-7; D may be TRBD2 (5 bases). V was cut by 7 bases and J by 3 bases, with 10 bases left in between. The V gene's germline CDR1 is MNHEY and CDR2 SMNVEV (reference sequence). This CDR3 region has 12 residues. The CDR3 loop reads CASTSEVYEQYF. In DNA form, the CDR3 reads TGTGCCAGCACCTCGGAGGTCTACGAGCAGTACTTC.

V is TRBV7-9 and J is TRBJ2-5; perhaps TRBD2 as D (7 bases). Per germline, CDR1 SEHNR and CDR2 FQNEAQ (reference sequence). Trimming removed 4 bases at V and 5 bases at J, with 23 bases between. This CDR3 region has 17 residues. CDR3 sequence reads: CASSYPGGGGLGETQYF. The CDR3 nucleotides read TGTGCCAGCAGCTACCCTGGGGGGGGCGGTCTTGGTGAGACCCAGTACTTC. Based on the CDR3 plus reference TRBV7-9 and TRBJ2-5, the full variable domain is DTGVSQNPRHKITKRGQNVTFRCDPISEHNRLYWYRQTLGQGPEFLTYFQNEAQLEKSRLLSDRFSAERPKGSFSTLEIQRTEQGDSAMYLCASSYPGGGGLGETQYFGPGTRLLVL.

The V gene is TRBV28, the J gene TRBJ2-1; a possible D gene is TRBD2 (6 bases). Trimming cost V 10 bases and J 4 bases, with 14 bases left between them. The CDR3 sequence is 13 residues long. Germline V gene sequence: CDR1 MDHEN, CDR2 SYDVKM. CDR3 loop: CATTGVPYNEQFF. The CDR3, as DNA: TGTGCCACTACGGGAGTGCCGTACAATGAGCAGTTCTTC.

This clone was counted between two and nine times. The gene calls are TRBV6-4 and TRBJ2-2; TRBD1 matches at 7 bases. With V trimmed by 5 bases and J by 6 bases, 6 bases remained unmatched. The germline gives CDR1 MRHNA, CDR2 SNTAGT. The CDR3 runs to 14 residues. The CDR3 region has the DNA TGTGCCAGCAGTCCGACAGGGTCTCCCGGGGAGCTGTTTTTT. Protein sequence: CASSPTGSPGELFF.

This clone has only a few counts. The chain recombines TRBV14 with TRBJ2-1; D is tentatively TRBD1 or TRBD2 (5 bases each). The V end lost 6 bases, the J end lost 2 bases, and 14 bases lay between the germline ends. Per germline, CDR1 SGHDN and CDR2 FVKESK. The CDR3 contains 15 residues. The CDR3 nucleotides read TGTGCCAGCAGTCCCCGGGACCCAGCCTACAATGAGCAGTTCTTC. Its translation is CASSPRDPAYNEQFF.

This chain uses TRBV5-1 with TRBJ1-2; a possible D gene is TRBD1 (5 bases). CDR1 is SGHRS, CDR2 YFSETQ, per germline. V lost 4 bases and J 4 bases, leaving 17 bases between the germline ends. The CDR3 loop spans 15 amino acids. The CDR3: CASSPGTDRTYGYTF. DNA of the CDR3: TGCGCCAGCAGCCCCGGGACGGATAGAACCTATGGCTACACCTTC.

V usage is TRBV11-3 and J usage is TRBJ1-1; tentatively, D is TRBD1 (5 bases). There are 14 residues in the CDR3. The germline V gene encodes CDR1 SGHNT and CDR2 YENEEA. Trimming removed 1 base from V and 8 bases from J, with 14 bases in between. The CDR3 protein is CASSLATAGFEAFF. The CDR3 DNA is TGTGCCAGCAGCTTAGCGACGGCAGGGTTCGAAGCTTTCTTT.

This chain uses TRBV7-3 with TRBJ1-2; 7 bases line up with TRBD1. The CDR3 is made up of 17 amino acids. Germline V CDR1 and CDR2: SGHTA, FQGTGA. The V segment lost 2 bases and the J segment 3 bases; nucleotides outside the gene matches: 12. The DNA for the CDR3 is TGTGCCAGCAGCTTAGAAGAAGGGGGCCACGGATACTATGGCTACACCTTC. Translated: CASSLEEGGHGYYGYTF.

V usage is TRBV7-9 and J usage is TRBJ1-1; 11 bases map to TRBD1. Germline V lookup: CDR1 SEHNR, CDR2 FQNEAQ (reference sequence). The CDR3 contains 16 residues. Trimming at V came to 5 bases and at J to 4 bases, leaving 9 bases not matched to a gene. The CDR3, as DNA: TGTGCCAGCAGCCCCCCGGACAGGGGGCTAGGCACTGAAGCTTTCTTT. Translated, it gives CASSPPDRGLGTEAFF. Full variable domain (outside the CDR3, taken from reference TRBV7-9 and TRBJ1-1): DTGVSQNPRHKITKRGQNVTFRCDPISEHNRLYWYRQTLGQGPEFLTYFQNEAQLEKSRLLSDRFSAERPKGSFSTLEIQRTEQGDSAMYLCASSPPDRGLGTEAFFGQGTRLTVV.

This clone was seen repeatedly, ten times or more. The V gene is TRBV4-2, the J gene TRBJ2-3; TRBD1 agrees at 8 bases. In germline, CDR1 is LGHNA, CDR2 YNFKEQ. The CDR3 consists of 17 residues. V shed 0 bases, J shed 1 base, and the junction held 6 bases outside the gene matches. The CDR3, as DNA: TGTGCCAGCAGCCAAGATATTCCGGGACAGGGCACAGATACGCAGTATTTT. It encodes CASSQDIPGQGTDTQYF.

The chain couples TRBV11-2 to TRBJ2-1; 7 nucleotides match TRBD2. The ends lost 3 bases at V and 5 bases at J; junction bases unmatched: 7. Looked up from germline, CDR1 is SGHAT and CDR2 is FQNNGV. The CDR3 consists of 15 residues. The CDR3 nucleotides read TGTGCCAGCAGCTTGGGACTACTCAAGAACAATGAGCAGTTCTTC. It yields the protein CASSLGLLKNNEQFF.

The rearrangement links TRBV5-4 to TRBJ1-1; the D gene is possibly TRBD1 (5 bases). The germline gives CDR1 SGHNT, CDR2 YYREEE (reference sequence). This CDR3 has 14 amino acids. V lost 2 bases to trimming and J lost 3 bases, with 11 bases between them. The CDR3 is CASSFGAGDTEAFF. CDR3 nucleotide sequence: TGTGCCAGCAGCTTTGGGGCGGGGGACACTGAAGCTTTCTTT.

The genes are TRBV28 and TRBJ2-7; 8 bases agree with TRBD2. The CDR3 is 17 amino acids. Germline CDR1 reads MDHEN; CDR2 reads SYDVKM. Losses at the gene ends were 6 bases for V and 4 bases for J; bases not matched to a gene: 17. This chain's CDR3 is CASRPGTRNLGGYEQYF. Here the CDR3 DNA reads TGTGCCAGCAGACCCGGGACTAGGAACCTCGGCGGATACGAGCAGTACTTC.

This clone has just one count. V gene TRBV4-2 combines with J gene TRBJ2-3; 7 bases align to TRBD2. In germline, CDR1 is LGHNA, CDR2 YNFKEQ. The V gene end was trimmed by 6 bases and the J gene end by 3 bases; junction bases not matched to a gene: 6. The CDR3 runs 14 residues. The CDR3 loop is CASSPREPTDTQYF. The CDR3 DNA is TGTGCCAGCAGTCCGCGGGAGCCGACAGATACGCAGTATTTT.

This clone is a singleton in its sample. This sequence joins TRBV7-2 and TRBJ2-7; D may be TRBD2 (6 bases). The CDR3 totals 13 residues. Germline V lookup: CDR1 SGHTA, CDR2 FQGNSA. V lost 0 bases and J 6 bases, leaving 9 bases between the germline ends. As DNA, the CDR3 is TGTGCCAGCAGCTTAGCGCGGGGATTCGAGCAGTACTTC. This translates into CASSLARGFEQYF.

This rearrangement joins TRBV11-2 to TRBJ2-1; D not resolved. CDR1 is SGHAT, CDR2 FQNNGV, per germline. Trimming removed 10 bases at V and 7 bases at J, with 14 bases between. This CDR3 spans 12 amino acids. The CDR3 protein is CATNTRRNEQFF. The CDR3 DNA follows: TGTGCCACGAATACTCGGAGAAATGAGCAGTTCTTC.